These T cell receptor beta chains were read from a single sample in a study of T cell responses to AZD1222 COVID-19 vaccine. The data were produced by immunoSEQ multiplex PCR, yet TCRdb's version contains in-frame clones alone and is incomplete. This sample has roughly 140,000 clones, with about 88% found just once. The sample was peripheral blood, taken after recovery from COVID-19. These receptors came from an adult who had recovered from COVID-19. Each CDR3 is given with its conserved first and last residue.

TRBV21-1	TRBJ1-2	CASSSSDIQANYGYTF
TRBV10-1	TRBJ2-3	CASSESTRREQYF
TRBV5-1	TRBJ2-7	CASSLLGTGGEEQYF
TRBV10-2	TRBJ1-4	CASSEWDPVANEKLFF
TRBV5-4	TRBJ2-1	CASSLDRYNEQFF
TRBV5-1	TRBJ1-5	CASSLEGASNQPQHF
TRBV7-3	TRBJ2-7	CASSLTGGSGEQYF
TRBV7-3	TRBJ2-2	CASSLTGGTGELFF
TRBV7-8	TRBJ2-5	CASSLTTSGGQETQYF
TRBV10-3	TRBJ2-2	CATSPGTGELFF
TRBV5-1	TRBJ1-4	CASSLEGQGEKLFF
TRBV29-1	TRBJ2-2	CSVGNTGELFF
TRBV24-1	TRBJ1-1	CATSDLHIGGIVDTEAFF
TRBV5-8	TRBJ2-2	CASRFRQDFTGELFF
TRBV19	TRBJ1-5	CASRPIMSNQPQHF
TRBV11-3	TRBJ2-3	CASSFQTGGTDTQYF
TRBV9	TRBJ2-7	CASSVGGSGYEQYF
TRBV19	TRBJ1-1	CASSHRDEAFF
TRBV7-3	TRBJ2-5	CASSLKRGPGGETQYF
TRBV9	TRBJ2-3	CASSVDGGLNTDTQYF
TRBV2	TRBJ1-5	CASSPTGIRHQPQHF
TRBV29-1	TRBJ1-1	CSVEDLRGREAFF
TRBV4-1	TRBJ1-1	CASSQGLRTATEAFF
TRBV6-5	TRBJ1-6	CASSYEVPNSPLHF
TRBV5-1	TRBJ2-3	CASRVSGGAKDTQYF
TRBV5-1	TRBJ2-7	CASSPFSRQGNSYEQYF
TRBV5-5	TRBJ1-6	CASSLGSSYNSPLHF
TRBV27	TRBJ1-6	CASSLGGLGSPLHF
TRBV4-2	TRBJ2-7	CASSQDRNTYEQYF